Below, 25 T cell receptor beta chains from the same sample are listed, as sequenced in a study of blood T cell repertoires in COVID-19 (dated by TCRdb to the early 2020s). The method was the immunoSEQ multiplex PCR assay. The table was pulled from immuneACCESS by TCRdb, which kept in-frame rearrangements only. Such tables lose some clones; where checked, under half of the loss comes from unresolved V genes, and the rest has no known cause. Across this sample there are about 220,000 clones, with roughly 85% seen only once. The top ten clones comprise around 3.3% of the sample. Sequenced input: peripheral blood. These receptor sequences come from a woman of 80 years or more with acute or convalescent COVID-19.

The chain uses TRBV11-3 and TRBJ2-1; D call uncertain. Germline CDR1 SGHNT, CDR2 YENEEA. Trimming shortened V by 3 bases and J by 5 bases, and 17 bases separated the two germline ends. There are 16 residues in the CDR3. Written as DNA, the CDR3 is TGTGCCAGCAGCTTTATCTTATTAGCCCCCCACAATGAGCAGTTCTTC. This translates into CASSFILLAPHNEQFF.

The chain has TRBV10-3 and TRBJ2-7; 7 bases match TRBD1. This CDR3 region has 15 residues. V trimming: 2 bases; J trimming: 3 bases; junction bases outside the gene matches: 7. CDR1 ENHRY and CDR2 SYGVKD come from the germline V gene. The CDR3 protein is CAISELPGQHYEQYF. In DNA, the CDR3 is TGTGCCATCAGTGAGCTTCCGGGACAGCACTACGAGCAGTACTTC.

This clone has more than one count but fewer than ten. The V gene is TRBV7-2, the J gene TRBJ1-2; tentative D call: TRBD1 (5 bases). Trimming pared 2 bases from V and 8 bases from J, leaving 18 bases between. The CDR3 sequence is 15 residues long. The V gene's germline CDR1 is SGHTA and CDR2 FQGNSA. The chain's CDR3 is CASSLSLSGGIGYTF. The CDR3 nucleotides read TGTGCCAGCAGCTTATCCTTGTCGGGGGGGATAGGCTACACCTTC. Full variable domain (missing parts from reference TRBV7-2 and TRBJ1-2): GAGVSQSPSNKVTEKGKDVELRCDPISGHTALYWYRQSLGQGLEFLIYFQGNSAPDKSGLPSDRFSAERTGGSVSTLTIQRTQQEDSAVYLCASSLSLSGGIGYTFGSGTRLTVV.

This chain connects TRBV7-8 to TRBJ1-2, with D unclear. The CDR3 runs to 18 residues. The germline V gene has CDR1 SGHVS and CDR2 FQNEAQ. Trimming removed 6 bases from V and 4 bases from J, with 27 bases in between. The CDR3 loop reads CASSPTLGGQTIPYGYTF. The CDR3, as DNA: TGTGCCAGCAGTCCTACCCTGGGCGGGCAGACGATACCCTATGGCTACACCTTC.

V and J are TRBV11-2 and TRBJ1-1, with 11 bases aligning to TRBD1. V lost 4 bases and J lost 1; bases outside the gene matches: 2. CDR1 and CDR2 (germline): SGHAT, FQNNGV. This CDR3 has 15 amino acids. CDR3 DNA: TGTGCCAGCAGCTACGGACAGGGGGCGAACACTGAAGCTTTCTTT. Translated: CASSYGQGANTEAFF.

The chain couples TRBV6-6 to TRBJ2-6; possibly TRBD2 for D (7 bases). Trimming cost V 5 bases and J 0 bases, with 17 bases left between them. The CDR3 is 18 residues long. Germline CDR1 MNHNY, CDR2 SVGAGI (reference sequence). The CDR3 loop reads CASSLRGGRTSGANVLTF. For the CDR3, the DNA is TGTGCCAGCAGTCTAAGGGGGGGTAGGACCTCTGGGGCCAACGTCCTGACTTTC.

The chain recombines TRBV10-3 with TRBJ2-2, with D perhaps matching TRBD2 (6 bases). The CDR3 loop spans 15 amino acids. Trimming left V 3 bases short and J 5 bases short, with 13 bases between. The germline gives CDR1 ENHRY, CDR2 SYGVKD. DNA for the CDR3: TGTGCCATCAGTGATGCGGGGCTGGATACCGGGGAGCTGTTTTTT. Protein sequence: CAISDAGLDTGELFF.

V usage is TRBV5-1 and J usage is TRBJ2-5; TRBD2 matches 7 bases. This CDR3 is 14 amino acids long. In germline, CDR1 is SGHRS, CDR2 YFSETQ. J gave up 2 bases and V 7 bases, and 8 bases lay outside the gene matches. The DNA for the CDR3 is TGCGCCAGCTCCCCGGGGGGTGTACAAGAGACCCAGTACTTC. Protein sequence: CASSPGGVQETQYF.

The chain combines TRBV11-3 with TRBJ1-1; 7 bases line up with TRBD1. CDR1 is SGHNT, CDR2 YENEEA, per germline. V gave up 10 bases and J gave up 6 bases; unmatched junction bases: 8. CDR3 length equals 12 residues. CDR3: CATETGLAEAFF. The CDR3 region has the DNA TGTGCCACGGAGACAGGGCTCGCTGAAGCTTTCTTT.

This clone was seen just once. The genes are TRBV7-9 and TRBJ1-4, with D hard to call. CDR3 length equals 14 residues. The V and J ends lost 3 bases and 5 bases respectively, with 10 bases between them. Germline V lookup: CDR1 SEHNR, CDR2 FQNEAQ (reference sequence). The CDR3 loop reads CASSFGSRNEKLFF. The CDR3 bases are TGTGCCAGCAGCTTTGGGTCCAGGAATGAAAAACTGTTTTTT.

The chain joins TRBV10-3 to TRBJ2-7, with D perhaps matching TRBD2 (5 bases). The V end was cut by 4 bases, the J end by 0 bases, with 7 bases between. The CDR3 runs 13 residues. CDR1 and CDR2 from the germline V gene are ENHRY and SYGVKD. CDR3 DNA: TGTGCCATCAGTGGGGAGTTCTCCTACGAGCAGTACTTC. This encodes CAISGEFSYEQYF.

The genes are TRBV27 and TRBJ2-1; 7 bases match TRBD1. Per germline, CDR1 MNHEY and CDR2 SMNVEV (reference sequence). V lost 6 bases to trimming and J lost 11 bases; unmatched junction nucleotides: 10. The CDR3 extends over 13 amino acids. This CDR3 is CASSQRQGLQQFF. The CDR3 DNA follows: TGTGCCAGCAGCCAAAGACAGGGCCTTCAGCAGTTCTTC.

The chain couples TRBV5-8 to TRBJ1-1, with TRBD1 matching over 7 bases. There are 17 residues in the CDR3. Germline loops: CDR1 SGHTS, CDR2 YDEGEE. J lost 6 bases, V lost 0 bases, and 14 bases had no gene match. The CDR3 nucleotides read TGTGCCAGCAGCTTGGCCGTCCTTATTACAGGGGCCTCTGAAGCTTTCTTT. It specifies CASSLAVLITGASEAFF.

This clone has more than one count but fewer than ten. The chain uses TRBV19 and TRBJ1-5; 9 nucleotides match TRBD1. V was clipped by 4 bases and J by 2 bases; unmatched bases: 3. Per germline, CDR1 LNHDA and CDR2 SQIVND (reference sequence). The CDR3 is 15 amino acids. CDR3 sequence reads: CASSKGTGRNQPQHF. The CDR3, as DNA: TGTGCCAGTAGTAAGGGGACAGGGCGCAATCAGCCCCAGCATTTT.

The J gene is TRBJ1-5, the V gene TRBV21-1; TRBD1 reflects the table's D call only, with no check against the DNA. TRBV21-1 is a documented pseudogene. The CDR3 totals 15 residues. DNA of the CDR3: TGTGCCAGCAGCAAAGCCTGGGACACTTCTCAGCCCCAGCATTTT. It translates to CASSKAWDTSQPQHF.

CDR3 sequence (DNA): TGTGCCAGTAGTACCGGTCGGACATCGCTTACCTATAGCAATCAGCCCCAGCATTTT. This gives the protein CASSTGRTSLTYSNQPQHF. The gene calls are TRBV19 and TRBJ1-5, with a possible D match to TRBD1 (5 bases). The CDR3 loop spans 19 amino acids. Trimming removed 4 bases at V and 0 bases at J, with 22 bases between. CDR1 LNHDA and CDR2 SQIVND come from the germline V gene (reference sequence).

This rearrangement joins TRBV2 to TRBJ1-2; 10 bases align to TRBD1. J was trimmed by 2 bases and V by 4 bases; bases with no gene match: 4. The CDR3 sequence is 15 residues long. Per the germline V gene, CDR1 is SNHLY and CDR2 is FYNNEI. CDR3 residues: CASSGGDRGNYGYTF. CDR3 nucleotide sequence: TGTGCCAGCAGTGGAGGGGACAGGGGAAACTATGGCTACACCTTC.

For the CDR3, the DNA is TGTGCCAGCAGCCTGTACAAATGGACAGGGTTTGGTGAAAAACTGTTTTTT. Translated: CASSLYKWTGFGEKLFF. J is TRBJ1-4 and V is TRBV7-2; 8 bases align to TRBD1. Germline-derived CDR1 and CDR2 are SGHTA and FQGNSA. Trimming at V came to 5 bases and at J to 7 bases, leaving 15 bases not matched to a gene. The CDR3 sequence is 17 residues long.

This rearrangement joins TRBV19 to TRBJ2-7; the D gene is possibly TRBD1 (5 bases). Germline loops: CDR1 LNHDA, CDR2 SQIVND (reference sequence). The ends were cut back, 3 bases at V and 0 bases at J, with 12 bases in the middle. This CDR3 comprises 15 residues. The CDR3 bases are TGTGCCAGTAGTATTAGGTACAGGTCCTCCTACGAGCAGTACTTC. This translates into CASSIRYRSSYEQYF.

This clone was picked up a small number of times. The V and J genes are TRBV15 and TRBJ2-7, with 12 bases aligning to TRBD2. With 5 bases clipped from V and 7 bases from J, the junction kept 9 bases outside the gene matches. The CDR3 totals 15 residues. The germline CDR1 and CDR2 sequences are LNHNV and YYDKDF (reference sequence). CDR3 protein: CATSGPSGGAGEQYF. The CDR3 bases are TGTGCCACCAGCGGCCCTAGCGGGGGGGCCGGGGAGCAGTACTTC.

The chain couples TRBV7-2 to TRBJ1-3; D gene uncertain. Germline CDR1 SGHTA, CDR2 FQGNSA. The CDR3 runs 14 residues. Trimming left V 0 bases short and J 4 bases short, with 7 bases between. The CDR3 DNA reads TGTGCCAGCAGCTTAGCAGCTCCCGGAAACACCATATATTTT. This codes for CASSLAAPGNTIYF.

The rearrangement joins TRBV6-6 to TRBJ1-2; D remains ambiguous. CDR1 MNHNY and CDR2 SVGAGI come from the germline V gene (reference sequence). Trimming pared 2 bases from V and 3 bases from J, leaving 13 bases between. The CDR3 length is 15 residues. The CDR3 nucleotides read TGTGCCAGCAGTTACACCCGCGGATGGGACTATGGCTACACCTTC. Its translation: CASSYTRGWDYGYTF.

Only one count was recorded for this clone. The CDR3 bases are TGTGCCAGCAGTCCCAGCACAGACCTGAACACTGAAGCTTTCTTT. Translated, it gives CASSPSTDLNTEAFF. This rearrangement joins TRBV27 to TRBJ1-1, with D uncertain. Trimming removed 5 bases at V and 0 bases at J, with 13 bases between. In germline, CDR1 is MNHEY, CDR2 SMNVEV (reference sequence). The CDR3 has 15 residues.

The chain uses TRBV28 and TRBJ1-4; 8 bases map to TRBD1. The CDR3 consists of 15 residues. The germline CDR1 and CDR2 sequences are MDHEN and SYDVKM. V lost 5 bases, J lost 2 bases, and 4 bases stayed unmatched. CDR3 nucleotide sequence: TGTGCCAGCAGTCCGTGGACAGGGACTAATGAAAAACTGTTTTTT. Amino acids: CASSPWTGTNEKLFF.

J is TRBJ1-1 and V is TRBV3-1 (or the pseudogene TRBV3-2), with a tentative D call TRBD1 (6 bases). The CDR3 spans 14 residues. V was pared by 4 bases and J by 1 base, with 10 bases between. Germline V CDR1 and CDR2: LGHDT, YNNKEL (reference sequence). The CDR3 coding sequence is TGTGCCAGCAGCCCTAGGACAGAGAACACTGAAGCTTTCTTT. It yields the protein CASSPRTENTEAFF.